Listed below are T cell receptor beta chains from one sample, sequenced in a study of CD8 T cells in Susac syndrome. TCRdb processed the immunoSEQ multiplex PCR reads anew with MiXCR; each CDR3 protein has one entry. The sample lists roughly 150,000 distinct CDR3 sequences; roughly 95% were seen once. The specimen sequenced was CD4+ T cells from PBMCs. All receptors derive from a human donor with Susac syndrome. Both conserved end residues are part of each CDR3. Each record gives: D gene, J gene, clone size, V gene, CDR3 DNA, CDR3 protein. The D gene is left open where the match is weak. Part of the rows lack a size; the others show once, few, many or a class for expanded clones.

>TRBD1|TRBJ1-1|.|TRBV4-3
TGCGCCAGCAGCCAGGGACAGGGGGCAATCTCTGAAGCTTTCTTT
CASSQGQGAISEAFF
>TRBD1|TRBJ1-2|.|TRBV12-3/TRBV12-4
TGTGCCAGCAGTTACAGGGGGCGCGTAGGCTACACCTTC
CASSYRGRVGYTF
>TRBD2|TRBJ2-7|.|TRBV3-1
TGTGCCAGCAGCCAAGTTGATAGCGGGCACGAGCAGTACTTC
CASSQVDSGHEQYF
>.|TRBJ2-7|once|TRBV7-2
TGTGCCAGCCTCTCCGGGTCCTACGAGCAGTACTTC
CASLSGSYEQYF
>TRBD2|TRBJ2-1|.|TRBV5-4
TGTGCCAGCAGCCGTCAATTACCGGGAGGAGGTTACAATGAGCAGTTCTTC
CASSRQLPGGGYNEQFF
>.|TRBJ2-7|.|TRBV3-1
TGTGCCAGCAGCCCGCATCCCGAGCAGTACTTC
CASSPHPEQYF
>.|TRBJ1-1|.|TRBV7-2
TGTGCCAGCAGCTTAGTGCAGGGTGCCCAGCTAAACACTGAAGCTTTCTTT
CASSLVQGAQLNTEAFF
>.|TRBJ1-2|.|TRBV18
TGTGCCAGCTCACCAGCGCCGGCAGCTAACTATGGCTACACCTTC
CASSPAPAANYGYTF
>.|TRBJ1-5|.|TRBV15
TGTGCCACCAGCAGAGTTTCTGAGGGGCCCAATCAGCCCCAGCATTTT
CATSRVSEGPNQPQHF
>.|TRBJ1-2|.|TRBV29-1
TGCAGCGTTGGAACAAGTCCCTATGGCTACACCTTC
CSVGTSPYGYTF
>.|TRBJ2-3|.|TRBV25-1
TGTGCCAGCAGTCTGGGGACGGCCGCAGATACGCAGTATTTT
CASSLGTAADTQYF
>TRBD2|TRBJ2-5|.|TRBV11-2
TGTGCCAGCAGCTTAGGGGGGGTAGCGGGGGAGACCCAGTACTTC
CASSLGGVAGETQYF
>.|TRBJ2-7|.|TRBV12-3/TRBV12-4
TGTGCCAGCAGCTTCAAACTAGTCTCCGAGCAGTACTTC
CASSFKLVSEQYF
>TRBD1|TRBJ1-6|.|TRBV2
TGTGCCAGCACTCCCCGAGGGACAGCGAATTCACCCCTCCACTTT
CASTPRGTANSPLHF
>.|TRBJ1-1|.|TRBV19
TGTGCCAGTAGTATCCCAGGACGGATTGAAGCTTTCTTT
CASSIPGRIEAFF
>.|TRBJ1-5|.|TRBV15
TGTGCCACCAGCAGAGATACCGTGACCCAGCATTTT
CATSRDTVTQHF
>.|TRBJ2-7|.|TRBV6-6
TGTGCCAGCAGTTCCCGTGACGACGCGGGGCTCCCCTTC
CASSSRDDAGLPF
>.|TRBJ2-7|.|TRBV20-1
TGCAGTGCTAGATCGGGCAGGGGGGGTGACGAGCAGTACTTC
CSARSGRGGDEQYF
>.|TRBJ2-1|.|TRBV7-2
TGTGCCAGCAGCGCGGGACTGAACTACAATGAGCAGTTCTTC
CASSAGLNYNEQFF
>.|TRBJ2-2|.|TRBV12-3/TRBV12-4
TGTGCCAGCAGTTTTGGAGGGAGCACCGGGGAGCTGTTTTTT
CASSFGGSTGELFF
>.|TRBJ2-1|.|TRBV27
TGTGCCAGCAGTTTATCGGCGGGCCTAGCCCCGGAGCAGTTCTTC
CASSLSAGLAPEQFF
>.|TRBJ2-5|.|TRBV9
TGTGCCAGCACCCCAGGGGCCCGGGAGACCCAGTACTTC
CASTPGARETQYF
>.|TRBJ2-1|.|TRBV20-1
TGCAGTGGCGTCGCGGGGACCGGCAATGAGCAGTTCTTC
CSGVAGTGNEQFF
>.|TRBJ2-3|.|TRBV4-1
TGCGCCAGCAGCCAGGGGGATGGCACAGATACGCAGTATTTT
CASSQGDGTDTQYF
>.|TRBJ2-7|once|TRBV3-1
TGTGCCAGCAGCCAAGTAAGTAGCGCAAACGAGCAGTACTTC
CASSQVSSANEQYF
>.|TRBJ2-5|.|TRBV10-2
TGCGCCAGCATGGTAGGCGAGACCCAGTACTTC
CASMVGETQYF
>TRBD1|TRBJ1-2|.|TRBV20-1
TGCAGTGCATCCCCGGGACAGAACTATGGCTACACCTTC
CSASPGQNYGYTF